This TCR beta chain was sequenced in a study of shared clonotypes between healthy human individuals. Note on this clone: What it recognizes is unknown. In the same sample, other DNA sequences code for this CDR3.

TCRdb keeps only in-frame clones here, not all; method: immunoSEQ multiplex PCR. In the table there are millions of clones, approximately 95% of which are singletons. CDR1 and CDR2 (germline): SEHNR, FQNEAQ (reference sequence). V was clipped by 3 bases and J by 4 bases, with 7 bases between them. The CDR3 loop spans 12 amino acids. CD8 cells regarded as naive lacked CD45RO, were positively chosen for CCR7, and omitted terminally differentiated effector memory CD45RA+ cells. Donors comprised healthy HIV-negative adults lacking recent acute infections or vaccinations. Study conclusions and caveats: Richness estimates generally favored naive over memory subsets.

The chain links TRBV7-9 to TRBJ2-7, with TRBD1 as a possible D gene (6 bases). The sequence derives from a man between 18 and 29 years old in good health. The sample consisted of naive CD8+ T cells sorted from blood. In DNA, the CDR3 is TGTGCCAGCAGCTTCACAGGGTACGAGCAGTACTTC. Translation: CASSFTGYEQYF.